This TCR beta chain appears in the sequencing data of a study of shared clonotypes between healthy human individuals. This clone was observed a handful of times. Produced via immunoSEQ multiplex PCR; TCRdb's table is partial and in-frame only. The repertoire holds 400,000 to 600,000 clones, approximately 95% seen once, with about 0.068% in the top ten. V was pared by 4 bases and J by 6 bases, with 10 bases between. The germline gives CDR1 KGHSH, CDR2 LQKENI. The CDR3 totals 14 residues. The chain carries TRBV18 and TRBJ2-6, with D possibly TRBD1 on 5 matching bases. This clonotype was sampled from a woman under 40 in good health. Sequencing used naive CD4+ T cells sorted from blood. Subset reported: CD45RA+ positively selected. The CDR3 nucleotides read TGTGCCAGCTCACAGGGGAACGAGGCCAACGTCCTGACTTTC. Its translation: CASSQGNEANVLTF.